What follows describes a single TCR beta chain. Method: immunoSEQ multiplex PCR; TCRdb's copy keeps in-frame clones and lacks some. The sample yields some 400,000 clones, 80% to 90% seen once. The data derive from a study of blood T cell repertoires in COVID-19. In the study overall: Samples representing acute and convalescent COVID-19 were sourced from the United States, Italy and Spain.

V lost 5 bases to trimming and J lost 6 bases; unmatched junction nucleotides: 5. The length of the CDR3 is 15 residues. CDR1 SGHVS and CDR2 FNYEAQ come from the germline V gene. Ages ranged from about 18 to 89 years, with residence in approximately 23 US areas. V is TRBV7-6 and J is TRBJ1-4; 11 bases are shared with TRBD1. The receptor was derived from a man aged 30 to 45 who had recovered from COVID-19. The sequencing input was PBMCs or T cells enriched from blood (not recorded which). This CDR3 reads CASSPGQGADEKLFF. The CDR3 DNA sequence: TGTGCCAGCAGCCCTGGACAGGGGGCTGATGAAAAACTGTTTTTT. Based on the CDR3 plus reference TRBV7-6 and TRBJ1-4, the full variable domain is GAGVSQSPRYKVTKRGQDVALRCDPISGHVSLYWYRQALGQGPEFLTYFNYEAQQDKSGLPNDRFSAERPEGSISTLTIQRTEQRDSAMYRCASSPGQGADEKLFFGSGTQLSVL.